This TCR beta chain emerged from a study of T cells in Graves' hyperthyroidism and ophthalmopathy. The germline gives CDR1 MNHEY, CDR2 SVGEGT. This CDR3 comprises 14 residues. V was clipped by 6 bases and J by 5 bases; unmatched bases: 5. Amplified TCR beta CDR3 regions came from RNA transcripts. In the first-round RT-PCR of the TCR CDR3, the HTBI primer set was used. Via MiXCR, TCRdb re-called the multiplex PCR reads, giving one row per CDR3 protein. The repertoire holds 600,000 or so distinct CDR3 sequences, with around 15% as singletons. This chain links TRBV6-2 or TRBV6-3 with TRBJ1-5; 9 bases match TRBD1. The receptor was isolated from a woman in her twenties or thirties with Graves' hyperthyroidism. Sequenced material: blood. The CDR3 reads CASSRTGEYQPQHF. CDR3 nucleotides: TGTGCCAGCAGCCGGACAGGGGAATATCAGCCCCAGCATTTT.